The present T cell receptor beta chain was sequenced within a study of response to subunit inactivated influenza vaccine. In the case of this clonotype: The target antigen is unknown.

Each CDR3 protein gets one entry after TCRdb re-called the RT-PCR reads with MiXCR. Here the sample spans 800,000 or so distinct CDR3 sequences, about 20% being singletons. Germline V gene sequence: CDR1 SQVTM, CDR2 ANQGSEA. The V gene end was trimmed by 5 bases and the J gene end by 7 bases; junction bases not matched to a gene: 11. This CDR3 comprises 14 residues. Study-wide results and caveats: With each seasonal influenza vaccination, the authors suggested, few new T cells are recruited.

The receptor comes from a man aged 50-59 years who received an inactivated influenza vaccine. This specimen was PBMCs from blood, taken 4 to 6 days after vaccination. This chain joins TRBV29-1 and TRBJ2-1, with 7 bases identical to TRBD2. This CDR3 reads CSVTLQLAFNEQFF. The DNA for the CDR3 is TGCAGCGTTACGCTTCAACTAGCGTTTAATGAGCAGTTCTTC.